A single TCR beta chain is shown here with its context. V lost 0 bases and J 5 bases, leaving 5 bases between the germline ends. Per the germline V gene, CDR1 is MNHEY and CDR2 is SVGEGT. The CDR3 is made up of 14 amino acids. This entry is derived from a study of T cell responses to AZD1222 COVID-19 vaccine. Clones were read by immunoSEQ multiplex PCR, and TCRdb kept only the in-frame ones, dropping some. This table has 100,000 to 150,000 clones, 70% to 90% appearing once. The rearrangement joins TRBV6-2 or TRBV6-3 to TRBJ1-6, with unresolved D. This clonotype was sampled from an adult in good health. The sequencing used peripheral blood, collected on day 0 of AZD1222 vaccination. CDR3 region: CASSYSGDNSPLHF. In DNA, the CDR3 is TGTGCCAGCAGTTACTCTGGGGATAATTCACCCCTCCACTTT.